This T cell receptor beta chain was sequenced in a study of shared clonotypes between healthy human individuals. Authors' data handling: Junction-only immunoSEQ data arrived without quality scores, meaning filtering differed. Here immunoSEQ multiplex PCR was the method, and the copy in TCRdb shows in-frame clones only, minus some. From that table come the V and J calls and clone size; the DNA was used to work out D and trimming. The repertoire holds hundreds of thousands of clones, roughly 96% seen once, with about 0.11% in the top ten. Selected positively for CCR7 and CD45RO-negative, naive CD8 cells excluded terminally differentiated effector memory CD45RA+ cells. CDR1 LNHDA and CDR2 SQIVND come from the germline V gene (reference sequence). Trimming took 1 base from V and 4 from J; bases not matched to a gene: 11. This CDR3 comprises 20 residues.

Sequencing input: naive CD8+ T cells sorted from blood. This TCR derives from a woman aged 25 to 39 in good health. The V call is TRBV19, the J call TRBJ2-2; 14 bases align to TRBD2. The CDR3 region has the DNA TGTGCCAGTAGTATAGTCCCGGGACTAGCGGGAGTTCAGCCCACCGGGGAGCTGTTTTTT. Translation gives CASSIVPGLAGVQPTGELFF.